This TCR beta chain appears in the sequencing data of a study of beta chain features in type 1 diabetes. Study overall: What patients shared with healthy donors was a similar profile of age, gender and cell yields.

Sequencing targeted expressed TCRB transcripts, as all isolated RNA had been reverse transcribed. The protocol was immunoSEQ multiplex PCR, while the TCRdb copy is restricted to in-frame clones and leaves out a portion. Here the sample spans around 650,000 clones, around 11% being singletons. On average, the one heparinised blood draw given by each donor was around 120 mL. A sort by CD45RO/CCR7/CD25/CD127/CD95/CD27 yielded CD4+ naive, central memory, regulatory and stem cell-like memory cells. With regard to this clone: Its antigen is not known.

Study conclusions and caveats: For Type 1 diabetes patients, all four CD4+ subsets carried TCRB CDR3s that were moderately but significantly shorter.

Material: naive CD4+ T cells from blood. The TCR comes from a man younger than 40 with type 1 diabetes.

The CDR3 nucleotides are TGTGCCAGCAGCTCAGGACTAGACCCAGATACGCAGTATTTT. It encodes CASSSGLDPDTQYF. The chain combines TRBV7-9 with TRBJ2-3, with 7 nucleotides matching TRBD2. V was pared by 4 bases and J by 4 bases, with 5 bases of the junction left unmatched. CDR3 length equals 14 residues. Germline-derived CDR1 and CDR2 are SEHNR and FQNEAQ (reference sequence).